Following are 10 T cell receptor beta chains from one sample sequenced in a study of OX40 agonist ivuxolimab in advanced cancers. Produced via immunoSEQ multiplex PCR; TCRdb's table is partial and in-frame only. The sample has approximately 74,000 clones, 88% seen once. The source was CD4+ or CD8+ T cells sorted from blood, collected in a trial of the OX40 agonist ivuxolimab. The receptors come from an adult with an advanced solid tumor such as melanoma, head and neck, liver or kidney cancer.

The chain carries TRBV28 and TRBJ2-7; D is ambiguous. The V gene's germline CDR1 is MDHEN and CDR2 SYDVKM. CDR3 size: 13 residues. Trimming shortened V by 3 bases and J by 3 bases, and 9 bases separated the two germline ends. Here the CDR3 DNA reads TGTGCCAGCAGTTTGGGCAGTCTCTACGAGCAGTACTTC. Translation gives CASSLGSLYEQYF.

This clone was observed a handful of times. J is TRBJ2-3 and V is TRBV6-6; 8 bases align to TRBD2. V shed 6 bases, J shed 2 bases, and the junction held 4 bases outside the gene matches. Germline CDR1 and CDR2: MNHNY and SVGAGI (reference sequence). This CDR3 is 14 amino acids long. CDR3 in amino acids: CASSIAGLTDTQYF. Written as DNA, the CDR3 is TGTGCCAGCAGCATAGCGGGACTCACAGATACGCAGTATTTT.

This clone was seen a few times. This sequence joins TRBV7-9 and TRBJ1-4, with D perhaps matching TRBD1 (6 bases). V dropped 3 bases and J dropped 6 bases, with 11 bases sitting between them. The CDR3 is 14 residues long. From germline, CDR1 is SEHNR and CDR2 FQNEAQ (reference sequence). CDR3 loop: CASSFQGNDEKLFF. The CDR3 DNA reads as TGTGCCAGCAGCTTTCAGGGGAACGATGAAAAACTGTTTTTT.

The chain couples TRBV19 to TRBJ1-1; the match to TRBD1 covers 8 bases. The CDR3 length is 16 residues. V gave up 4 bases and J gave up 0 bases; unmatched junction bases: 7. Germline-derived CDR1 and CDR2 are LNHDA and SQIVND (reference sequence). This CDR3 is CASSKDRGGLNTEAFF. CDR3 sequence (DNA): TGTGCCAGTAGTAAAGACAGGGGAGGGCTGAACACTGAAGCTTTCTTT.

In this sample, this clone turned up a few times. The CDR3, as DNA: TGTGCCAGCACCCTACAGTCCTACTCTGGAAACACCATATATTTT. Translated: CASTLQSYSGNTIYF. The rearrangement uses TRBV7-9 and TRBJ1-3; D is unresolved. CDR1 and CDR2 (germline): SEHNR, FQNEAQ (reference sequence). Trimming took 7 bases from V and 0 from J, leaving 13 bases between them. The CDR3 sequence is 15 residues long.

This sequence joins TRBV6-5 and TRBJ1-5; TRBD1 matches at 9 bases. The CDR3 covers 14 residues. Germline V gene sequence: CDR1 MNHEY, CDR2 SVGAGI. Trimming removed 6 bases from V and 7 bases from J; junction bases left unmatched: 7. Here the CDR3 DNA reads TGTGCCAGCAGGATGACAGGGGGAGGGCAGCCCCAGCATTTT. It encodes CASRMTGGGQPQHF.

This clone was observed once. The rearrangement links TRBV2 to TRBJ2-6, with 7 bases matching TRBD2. The CDR3 contains 15 residues. The V and J ends lost 4 bases and 1 base, in that order; junction bases with no gene match: 1. Germline values: CDR1 SNHLY, CDR2 FYNNEI. This chain's CDR3 is CASSGGSSGANVLTF. CDR3 DNA: TGTGCCAGCAGTGGCGGGAGTTCTGGGGCCAACGTCCTGACTTTC.

This chain uses TRBV7-9 with TRBJ2-7; 8 nucleotides line up with TRBD2. Germline values: CDR1 SEHNR, CDR2 FQNEAQ (reference sequence). This CDR3 region has 13 residues. The V segment lost 1 base and the J segment 7 bases; nucleotides outside the gene matches: 3. The CDR3, as DNA: TGTGCCAGCAGCTTAGGACTAGCGTGGGAGCAGTACTTC. Residues: CASSLGLAWEQYF.

V gene TRBV6-1 combines with J gene TRBJ2-1; 9 positions agree with TRBD1. Trimming at V came to 7 bases and at J to 10 bases, leaving 11 bases not matched to a gene. CDR1 and CDR2 (germline): MNHNS, SASEGT. This CDR3 is built from 14 residues. DNA of the CDR3: TGTGCCAGCATCACGGGACAGGGCCTCGGAGAGCAGTTCTTC. It translates to CASITGQGLGEQFF.

The V gene is TRBV2, the J gene TRBJ1-1; no clear D. Trimming took 2 bases from V and 1 from J, leaving 14 bases between them. Germline V gene data show CDR1 as SNHLY and CDR2 as FYNNEI. The CDR3 length is 16 residues. The CDR3 loop is CASSESDFRPNTEAFF. CDR3 sequence (DNA): TGTGCCAGCAGTGAAAGTGATTTCAGGCCGAACACTGAAGCTTTCTTT. Filled out from reference TRBV2 and TRBJ1-1, the complete variable domain reads EPEVTQTPSHQVTQMGQEVILRCVPISNHLYFYWYRQILGQKVEFLVSFYNNEISEKSEIFDDQFSVERPDGSNFTLKIRSTKLEDSAMYFCASSESDFRPNTEAFFGQGTRLTVV.